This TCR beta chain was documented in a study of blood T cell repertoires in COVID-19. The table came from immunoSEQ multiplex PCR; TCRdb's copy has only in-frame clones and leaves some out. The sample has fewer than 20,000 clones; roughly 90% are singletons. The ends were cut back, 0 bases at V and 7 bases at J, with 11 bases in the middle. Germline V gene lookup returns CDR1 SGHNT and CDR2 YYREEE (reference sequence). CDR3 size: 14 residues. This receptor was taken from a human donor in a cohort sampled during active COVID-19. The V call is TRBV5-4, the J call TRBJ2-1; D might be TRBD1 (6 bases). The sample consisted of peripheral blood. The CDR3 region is CASSLEAGENEQFF. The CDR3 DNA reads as TGTGCCAGCAGCTTGGAGGCAGGGGAGAATGAGCAGTTCTTC.